The next 14 T cell receptor beta chains were all read from a single sample in a study of T cells after posttransplantation cyclophosphamide. TCRdb's copy holds only in-frame clones and misses some; the assay was immunoSEQ multiplex PCR. The repertoire consists of 30,000 to 50,000 clones, none detected only once. Sequencing input: PBMCs. Receptor source: a woman aged 45 to 65 in good health and a related stem cell transplant donor.

With regard to this clone: This sequence may be a read error, since a much larger clone differs from it by one base. This chain connects TRBV7-6 to TRBJ1-2; the match to TRBD1 covers 7 bases. The CDR3 loop spans 17 amino acids. The germline gives CDR1 SGHVS, CDR2 FNYEAQ. As DNA, the CDR3 is TGTACCAGCAGCTCTCGACAGGGACCCTTTTCGAACTATGGCTACACCTTC. Amino acid sequence: CTSSSRQGPFSNYGYTF.

This clone was counted at least ten times. The rearrangement joins TRBV2 to TRBJ1-2; D is uncertain. CDR3 size: 15 residues. V lost 4 bases to trimming and J lost 6 bases, with 18 bases between them. Germline CDR1 reads SNHLY; CDR2 reads FYNNEI. CDR3 bases: TGTGCCAGCAGTGTTAGGGCCTCCGGGGTGGATGGCTACACCTTC. Its translation: CASSVRASGVDGYTF.

There are many counts of this clone. The V call is TRBV7-3, the J call TRBJ1-2, with TRBD1 matching 8 bases. The CDR3 covers 13 residues. Losses at the gene ends were 5 bases for V and 4 bases for J; bases not matched to a gene: 3. Per the germline V gene, CDR1 is SGHTA and CDR2 is FQGTGA. The CDR3 region is CASSQQGGYGYTF. As DNA, the CDR3 is TGTGCCAGCAGCCAACAGGGGGGCTATGGCTACACCTTC.

This clone was picked up many times. V gene TRBV19 combines with J gene TRBJ1-4, with D maybe TRBD1 (6 bases). Germline V lookup: CDR1 LNHDA, CDR2 SQIVND (reference sequence). This CDR3 spans 15 amino acids. The ends were cut back, 4 bases at V and 8 bases at J, with 17 bases in the middle. The CDR3 DNA sequence: TGTGCCAGTAGTAAGGATTCCAGGGGAGAGGAAAAACTGTTTTTT. It codes for CASSKDSRGEEKLFF.

Ten or more counts support this clone. The rearrangement links TRBV30 to TRBJ1-4; D is uncertain. Trimming cost V 8 bases and J 11 bases, with 12 bases left between them. The CDR3 length is 10 residues. CDR1 GTSNPN and CDR2 SVGIG come from the germline V gene (reference sequence). CDR3 coding DNA: TGTGCCCACGGGATAGGGAAACTGTTTTTT. Residues: CAHGIGKLFF.

This clone was counted ten times or more. The chain recombines TRBV4-1 with TRBJ2-5; 13 bases agree with TRBD2. Germline trimming cut 5 bases from V and 4 bases from J; bases unmatched to any gene: 7. Germline CDR1 reads MGHRA; CDR2 reads YSYEKL. The CDR3 sequence is 16 residues long. CDR3: CASSYRTSGGLETQYF. CDR3 coding DNA: TGCGCCAGCAGCTATCGGACTAGCGGGGGCCTAGAGACCCAGTACTTC.

This clone was detected ten times or more. The chain employs TRBV6-1 and TRBJ1-1; D gene unclear. This CDR3 is built from 14 residues. Trimming left V 6 bases short and J 7 bases short, with 18 bases between. CDR1 is MNHNS, CDR2 SASEGT, per germline. CDR3 in DNA: TGTGCCAGCAGGATCCCGACCGGGTCGGGTGAAGCTTTCTTT. Its translation is CASRIPTGSGEAFF.

Ten or more counts support this clone. CDR3: CASRSRQAGELFF. As DNA, the CDR3 is TGTGCCAGCAGATCACGCCAGGCAGGGGAGCTGTTTTTT. J is TRBJ2-2 and V is TRBV6-6; no definite D call. With 6 bases removed from V and 8 bases from J, the gap between germline ends came to 13 bases. The CDR3 is 13 residues long. The germline gives CDR1 MNHNY, CDR2 SVGAGI (reference sequence).

This clone was detected ten times or more. CDR3: CASSEGGARNTEAFF. CDR3 nucleotide sequence: TGTGCCAGCAGTGAAGGGGGCGCGAGAAACACTGAAGCTTTCTTT. The rearrangement uses TRBV2 and TRBJ1-1, with D perhaps TRBD1 (5 bases). The germline V gene encodes CDR1 SNHLY and CDR2 FYNNEI. This CDR3 has 15 residues. Trimming removed 1 base at V and 2 bases at J, with 11 bases between.

This clone was detected many times. This chain joins TRBV11-3 and TRBJ2-1; D gene ambiguous. CDR1 and CDR2 from the germline V gene are SGHNT and YENEEA. The V gene lost 0 bases and the J gene lost 2 bases, with 8 bases spanning the gap. The CDR3 length is 15 residues. For the CDR3, the DNA is TGTGCCAGCAGCTTAGACCAGGATCCCTACAATGAGCAGTTCTTC. Amino acid sequence: CASSLDQDPYNEQFF.

The V gene is TRBV2, the J gene TRBJ1-2; 7 positions agree with TRBD1. Germline V gives CDR1 SNHLY, CDR2 FYNNEI. CDR3 length equals 14 residues. After removal of 8 bases from V and 4 bases from J, the junction contained 10 bases not matched to a gene. For the CDR3, the DNA is TGTGCCAGCCGACAGGCAGGGGGAGGCTATGGCTACACCTTC. Its protein is CASRQAGGGYGYTF.

This clone has a count of ten or more. The chain recombines TRBV12-5 with TRBJ1-3; D remains unclear. The CDR3 extends over 18 amino acids. V lost 1 base and J lost 0, with 16 bases in between. The germline V gene has CDR1 LGHNT and CDR2 FRNRAP. The CDR3 loop reads CASGLANPSGGSGNTIYF. DNA for the CDR3: TGTGCTAGTGGTTTGGCAAACCCCTCCGGCGGCTCTGGAAACACCATATATTTT.

This clone has a count of ten or more. The chain recombines TRBV7-2 with TRBJ2-7; D is possibly TRBD2 (6 bases). Germline lookup yields CDR1 SGHTA and CDR2 FQGNSA. This CDR3 is 15 amino acids long. Trimming pared 5 bases from V and 1 base from J, leaving 15 bases between. The CDR3 DNA sequence: TGTGCCAGCAGCGGCTTTTGGGACTTATCCTACGAGCAGTACTTC. Its protein product is CASSGFWDLSYEQYF.

This clone was counted many times. The genes are TRBV30 and TRBJ1-5; tentatively, D is TRBD1 (5 bases). The germline gives CDR1 GTSNPN, CDR2 SVGIG (reference sequence). This CDR3 has 15 residues. Trimming cost V 1 base and J 2 bases, with 12 bases left between them. The CDR3 sequence is CAWSAWGGGNQPQHF. The DNA for the CDR3 is TGTGCCTGGAGTGCTTGGGGGGGTGGCAATCAGCCCCAGCATTTT.